The clone carrying this TCR beta chain turned up a few times. The data were taken from a study of blood T cell repertoires in COVID-19. As for the study in general: Material from acute and convalescent COVID-19 was sourced from the United States, Italy and Spain. PBMCs, B-cell-depleted T cells, or T cells were the source of the cDNA or gDNA that made up the material.

V was trimmed by 4 bases and J by 0 bases, leaving 9 bases between them. The CDR3 covers 15 residues. CDR1 is SNHLY and CDR2 is FYNNEI in the germline V gene. Authors' processing steps: Amplification of reference gene primers was used by the study to estimate nucleated cell counts. The repertoire was sequenced with immunoSEQ multiplex PCR; TCRdb's copy has only in-frame clones and lacks some. V and J calls and clone size follow that table, whereas D and trimming were derived from the DNA. The table has 150,000 to 160,000 clones, more than 65% seen once. This sequence originates from a woman aged 45-65 years with acute or convalescent COVID-19. The material sequenced was peripheral blood. The rearrangement links TRBV2 to TRBJ2-2, with D perhaps TRBD1 (5 bases). The CDR3, as DNA: TGTGCCAGCAGTGGACAGCACTCGAACACCGGGGAGCTGTTTTTT. Translated: CASSGQHSNTGELFF.